The 28 T cell receptor beta chains reported below all come from one sample, sequenced in a study of graft-versus-host responses after intestinal transplantation. These receptors have no known antigen. Clones were read by immunoSEQ multiplex PCR, and TCRdb kept only the in-frame ones, dropping some. The sample shows fewer than 80,000 clones, 90% of them seen only once. Sequenced material: unstimulated CD8+ T cells sorted from spleen or lymph node cells, taken before transplant. Every receptor here comes from a human donor who was the organ donor for an intestinal transplant.

This chain joins TRBV6-5 and TRBJ2-1, with TRBD1 matching over 11 bases. The CDR3 is 14 amino acids. V trimming: 2 bases; J trimming: 8 bases; junction bases outside the gene matches: 2. Per germline, CDR1 MNHEY and CDR2 SVGAGI. The CDR3 region has the DNA TGTGCCAGCAGTTACCTGGGACAGGGGGATGAGCAGTTCTTC. Its protein product is CASSYLGQGDEQFF.

The chain couples TRBV7-9 to TRBJ1-2; no definite D call. Germline loops: CDR1 SEHNR, CDR2 FQNEAQ (reference sequence). The CDR3 runs to 15 residues. The V and J ends lost 1 base and 4 bases respectively, with 13 bases between them. CDR3 loop: CASSLVGSLIYGYTF. DNA for the CDR3: TGTGCCAGCAGCTTAGTTGGGAGTTTGATCTATGGCTACACCTTC.

V and J are TRBV9 and TRBJ2-1; 8 positions agree with TRBD2. Trimming at V came to 4 bases and at J to 7 bases, leaving 7 bases not matched to a gene. Germline V gene sequence: CDR1 SGDLS, CDR2 YYNGEE. This CDR3 has 14 amino acids. CDR3 sequence reads: CASSPGGARNEQFF. DNA for the CDR3: TGTGCCAGCAGCCCGGGGGGGGCGCGTAATGAGCAGTTCTTC.

The chain couples TRBV6-1 to TRBJ1-4; D is unclear. Trimming stripped 6 bases from V and 5 bases from J, with 16 bases between. Germline V CDR1 and CDR2: MNHNS, SASEGT. This CDR3 has 15 residues. CDR3 in DNA: TGTGCCAGCAGCCCCGAGTGGAGCTGGAATGAAAAACTGTTTTTT. Residues: CASSPEWSWNEKLFF.

This chain connects TRBV9 to TRBJ1-2; maybe TRBD1 (5 bases). V was trimmed by 0 bases and J by 0 bases, leaving 6 bases between them. This CDR3 has 14 residues. CDR1 is SGDLS, CDR2 YYNGEE, per germline. The CDR3 sequence is CASSVGGPNYGYTF. The CDR3 DNA sequence: TGTGCCAGCAGCGTAGGGGGCCCTAACTATGGCTACACCTTC.

The chain employs TRBV30 and TRBJ2-7; D remains ambiguous. The CDR3 is 13 amino acids. Per germline, CDR1 GTSNPN and CDR2 SVGIG (reference sequence). V lost 6 bases to trimming and J lost 6 bases, with 18 bases between them. For the CDR3, the DNA is TGTGCCTGTCGAAGCCCCCTTTGGAGCGAGCAGTACTTC. Translated: CACRSPLWSEQYF.

This sequence joins TRBV27 and TRBJ2-7, with 9 bases lining up with TRBD2. There are 15 residues in the CDR3. Germline V gene data show CDR1 as MNHEY and CDR2 as SMNVEV (reference sequence). J lost 3 bases, V lost 2 bases, and 5 bases had no gene match. CDR3 coding DNA: TGTGCCAGCAGTTTAAGGGGCGGGGGGGGCTACGAGCAGTACTTC. Protein product: CASSLRGGGGYEQYF.

The J gene is TRBJ1-5, the V gene TRBV28, with unresolved D. Germline CDR1 is MDHEN and CDR2 is SYDVKM. This CDR3 is 13 amino acids long. V dropped 3 bases and J dropped 4 bases, with 7 bases sitting between them. This CDR3 is CASSLQENQPQHF. In DNA form, the CDR3 reads TGTGCCAGCAGTTTGCAGGAAAATCAGCCCCAGCATTTT.

This clone was counted a few times. The rearrangement joins TRBV4-2 to TRBJ2-7; D call uncertain. CDR1 LGHNA and CDR2 YNFKEQ come from the germline V gene. The ends were cut back, 0 bases at V and 2 bases at J, with 8 bases in the middle. This CDR3 spans 14 amino acids. The CDR3 is CASSQDTGTYEQYF. CDR3 coding DNA: TGTGCCAGCAGCCAAGATACGGGTACCTACGAGCAGTACTTC.

J is TRBJ2-5 and V is TRBV5-4, with D possibly being TRBD2 (6 bases). Deletions cut 4 bases from V and 3 bases from J, with 22 bases between. The CDR3 has 17 amino acids. CDR1 and CDR2 (germline): SGHNT, YYREEE (reference sequence). The CDR3 DNA follows: TGTGCCAGCAGCCAGATTTCCGGGAGAGGAGGGGAAGAGACCCAGTACTTC. This codes for CASSQISGRGGEETQYF. Full variable domain (outside the CDR3, taken from reference TRBV5-4 and TRBJ2-5): ETGVTQSPTHLIKTRGQQVTLRCSSQSGHNTVSWYQQALGQGPQFIFQYYREEENGRGNFPPRFSGLQFPNYSSELNVNALELDDSALYLCASSQISGRGGEETQYFGPGTRLLVL.

The chain combines TRBV4-3 with TRBJ2-1; 11 bases agree with TRBD2. The CDR3 totals 18 residues. V was pared by 0 bases and J by 8 bases, with 12 bases of the junction left unmatched. From germline, CDR1 is LGHNA and CDR2 YSLEER. The CDR3 region is CASSQDRRLAGSMDEQFF. The DNA for the CDR3 is TGCGCCAGCAGCCAAGATCGTAGACTAGCGGGGAGCATGGATGAGCAGTTCTTC.

CDR3 nucleotides: TGTGCCTGGAGACAACTAGCGGGAGTGAACGGGGAGCTGTTTTTT. This encodes CAWRQLAGVNGELFF. V is TRBV30 and J is TRBJ2-2; 11 bases agree with TRBD2. Trimming cost V 3 bases and J 7 bases; bases outside gene matches: 7. CDR1 is GTSNPN, CDR2 SVGIG, per germline (reference sequence). This CDR3 is 15 amino acids long.

This rearrangement joins TRBV2 to TRBJ2-1; no definite D call. Germline lookup yields CDR1 SNHLY and CDR2 FYNNEI. The V and J ends lost 1 base and 9 bases respectively, with 13 bases between them. The CDR3 sequence is 14 residues long. The CDR3 sequence: CASSEEGAYFEQFF. CDR3 coding DNA: TGTGCCAGCAGTGAAGAAGGAGCATATTTTGAGCAGTTCTTC. The variable domain in full, completed from reference TRBV2 and TRBJ2-1, reads EPEVTQTPSHQVTQMGQEVILRCVPISNHLYFYWYRQILGQKVEFLVSFYNNEISEKSEIFDDQFSVERPDGSNFTLKIRSTKLEDSAMYFCASSEEGAYFEQFFGPGTRLTVL.

This sequence joins TRBV5-5 and TRBJ2-7; D possibly corresponds to TRBD2 (5 bases). V gave up 2 bases and J gave up 1 base, with 10 bases separating them. Germline CDR1 and CDR2: SGHKS and YYEKEE (reference sequence). The CDR3 is 14 amino acids. The CDR3 DNA follows: TGTGCCAGCAGCTTTGGGAGTGGGTCCTACGAGCAGTACTTC. It codes for CASSFGSGSYEQYF.

The chain combines TRBV7-8 with TRBJ2-5; D is ambiguous. Trimming took off 2 bases at V and 7 bases at J, with 8 bases between the two ends. In germline, CDR1 is SGHVS, CDR2 FQNEAQ. This CDR3 comprises 12 residues. The CDR3 DNA reads TGTGCCAGCAGCTTACCCGGTGGGACCCAGTACTTC. It encodes CASSLPGGTQYF.

CDR3 protein: CASRTSGSYNEQFF. The CDR3 DNA sequence: TGTGCCAGCAGGACTAGCGGCTCCTACAATGAGCAGTTCTTC. This sequence joins TRBV2 and TRBJ2-1, with 9 bases that match TRBD2. The CDR3 is 14 amino acids. V trimming: 6 bases; J trimming: 0 bases; junction bases outside the gene matches: 0. Per the germline V gene, CDR1 is SNHLY and CDR2 is FYNNEI.

The chain couples TRBV4-1 to TRBJ2-1; a weak D match, TRBD1 (6 bases). V gave up 8 bases and J gave up 1 base, with 12 bases separating them. Germline assignment: CDR1 MGHRA and CDR2 YSYEKL. CDR3 length equals 14 residues. The CDR3 is CASGTTGSYNEQFF. The CDR3 coding sequence is TGCGCCAGCGGAACGACAGGTTCCTACAATGAGCAGTTCTTC.

V is TRBV4-2 and J is TRBJ1-2, with D tentatively TRBD1 (6 bases). Trimming stripped 2 bases from V and 4 bases from J, with 14 bases between. This CDR3 has 15 residues. Per the germline V gene, CDR1 is LGHNA and CDR2 is YNFKEQ. CDR3 sequence reads: CASSQLGQQLYGYTF. In DNA form, the CDR3 reads TGTGCCAGCAGCCAACTAGGACAGCAACTCTATGGCTACACCTTC.

This chain connects TRBV7-9 to TRBJ2-1, with D perhaps matching TRBD2 (5 bases). The CDR3 runs 13 residues. Germline values: CDR1 SEHNR, CDR2 FQNEAQ (reference sequence). V shed 3 bases and J shed 4 bases, with 7 bases lying between them. CDR3 region: CASSFLAYNEQFF. Written as DNA, the CDR3 is TGTGCCAGCAGCTTTCTAGCTTACAATGAGCAGTTCTTC. The full variable domain, its missing parts supplied by reference TRBV7-9 and TRBJ2-1, is DTGVSQNPRHKITKRGQNVTFRCDPISEHNRLYWYRQTLGQGPEFLTYFQNEAQLEKSRLLSDRFSAERPKGSFSTLEIQRTEQGDSAMYLCASSFLAYNEQFFGPGTRLTVL.

The chain carries TRBV28 and TRBJ2-7; D is unresolved. V was trimmed by 5 bases and J by 3 bases, leaving 5 bases between them. Looked up from germline, CDR1 is MDHEN and CDR2 is SYDVKM. The CDR3 sequence is 11 residues long. CDR3 amino acids: CASSRDYEQYF. The CDR3 nucleotides are TGTGCCAGCAGTCGCGACTACGAGCAGTACTTC.

This clone occurred once. The chain combines TRBV6-1 with TRBJ2-5; D is perhaps TRBD1 (5 bases). The closer fit of TRBJ2-7 to the DNA end suggests the J call may be wrong. Germline CDR1 reads MNHNS; CDR2 reads SASEGT. This CDR3 contains 12 residues. The CDR3 here is CASGQVAYEQYF. Here the CDR3 DNA reads TGTGCCAGCGGACAAGTAGCCTACGAGCAGTACTTC.

This rearrangement joins TRBV9 to TRBJ2-6; 7 bases align to TRBD2. The trim removed 2 bases at V and 1 base at J, leaving 6 bases unmatched. CDR3 length: 17 amino acids. The germline V gene has CDR1 SGDLS and CDR2 YYNGEE. The CDR3 sequence: CASSVGLEPSGANVLTF. CDR3 nucleotide sequence: TGTGCCAGCAGCGTCGGACTAGAACCGTCTGGGGCCAACGTCCTGACTTTC.

The chain links TRBV28 to TRBJ1-1, with 8 positions matching TRBD1. Looked up from germline, CDR1 is MDHEN and CDR2 is SYDVKM. The CDR3 is made up of 14 amino acids. With 6 bases clipped from V and 5 bases from J, the junction kept 8 bases outside the gene matches. The CDR3 DNA reads TGTGCCAGCAGACCTTCAGGGGGCTGGACTGAAGCTTTCTTT. Translation gives CASRPSGGWTEAFF.

The genes are TRBV4-2 and TRBJ2-3, with D hard to call. Germline CDR1 reads LGHNA; CDR2 reads YNFKEQ. Trimming took off 1 base at V and 4 bases at J, with 6 bases between the two ends. This CDR3 comprises 13 residues. CDR3 DNA sequence: TGTGCCAGCAGCCAAGCCCGGTCAGATACGCAGTATTTT. This gives the protein CASSQARSDTQYF.

This rearrangement joins TRBV27 to TRBJ2-7, with TRBD1 as a possible D gene (6 bases). The germline V and J ends were trimmed by 5 bases and 1 base, with 15 bases remaining between them. This CDR3 is built from 15 residues. Germline lookup yields CDR1 MNHEY and CDR2 SMNVEV (reference sequence). CDR3 nucleotides: TGTGCCAGCAGTGCCCTTAACAGGGAGTCCTACGAGCAGTACTTC. Protein: CASSALNRESYEQYF.

The J gene is TRBJ2-7, the V gene TRBV5-6, with 7 positions matching TRBD2. The CDR3 loop spans 15 amino acids. V lost 3 bases and J lost 2; bases outside the gene matches: 8. The germline CDR1 and CDR2 sequences are SGHDT and YYEEEE. The CDR3 DNA sequence: TGTGCCAGCAGCTCCTCCCCGGGACTACCCTACGAGCAGTACTTC. This gives the protein CASSSSPGLPYEQYF.

This clone is a singleton in its sample. The chain links TRBV9 to TRBJ2-1; 14 bases fit TRBD2. V trimming: 4 bases; J trimming: 6 bases; junction bases outside the gene matches: 6. Germline CDR1 and CDR2: SGDLS and YYNGEE. The CDR3 sequence is 16 residues long. The chain's CDR3 is CASSPRGTSGSNEQFF. CDR3 DNA: TGTGCCAGCAGCCCCAGGGGGACTAGCGGGAGCAATGAGCAGTTCTTC.

The V gene is TRBV6-4, the J gene TRBJ1-1; D remains ambiguous. Germline assignment: CDR1 MRHNA and CDR2 SNTAGT. The CDR3 has 13 amino acids. Deletions cut 8 bases from V and 1 base from J, with 11 bases between. CDR3 amino acids: CASGETANTEAFF. CDR3 coding DNA: TGTGCCAGCGGAGAGACTGCGAACACTGAAGCTTTCTTT.